This T cell receptor (beta chain) was captured by sequencing in a study of OX40 agonist ivuxolimab in advanced cancers. The wider study: Patients received ivuxolimab, an agonistic anti-OX40 (CD134) antibody. Dose-escalation patients suffered from hepatocellular carcinoma, melanoma, renal cell or head and neck cancer.

Using immunoSEQ multiplex PCR, the repertoire was profiled, and TCRdb retains in-frame clones only, with some absent. The table records approximately 40,000 clones, about 85% of them present only once. This clone was recorded only once. V dropped 3 bases and J dropped 5; count of bases not matched to a gene: 7. The CDR3 runs to 15 residues. Germline lookup yields CDR1 SGHNT and CDR2 YYREEE (reference sequence). The gene calls are TRBV5-4 and TRBJ2-5; 10 nucleotides align to TRBD1. Sample: CD4+ or CD8+ T cells sorted from blood, taken in a trial of the OX40 agonist ivuxolimab. The receptor's source is an adult with an advanced solid tumor such as melanoma, head and neck, liver or kidney cancer. The CDR3 reads CASSWRDRGNETQYF. The CDR3 nucleotides read TGTGCCAGCAGCTGGAGGGACAGGGGTAACGAGACCCAGTACTTC.